One and the same sample provided the 12 T cell receptor beta chains below, sequenced in a study of PD-1 blockade in classical Hodgkin lymphoma. The protocol was immunoSEQ multiplex PCR, while the TCRdb copy is restricted to in-frame clones and leaves out a portion. The table shows more than 90,000 clones, with 81% occurring only once. Every one of the patients relapsed after autologous stem cell transplantation (brentuximab vedotin exposure was variable). The sample here was peripheral blood mononuclear cells (PBMCs), taken before the second cycle of nivolumab. Receptors originate from a human donor with classical Hodgkin lymphoma.

The gene calls are TRBV30 and TRBJ1-3, with D hard to call. Germline V CDR1 and CDR2: GTSNPN, SVGIG (reference sequence). The length of the CDR3 is 15 residues. Trimming pared 0 bases from V and 0 bases from J, leaving 9 bases between. The CDR3 DNA sequence: TGTGCCTGGAGTGTGGGCGGTCACTCTGGAAACACCATATATTTT. This gives the protein CAWSVGGHSGNTIYF.

The chain links TRBV29-1 to TRBJ2-1, with TRBD2 identical over 11 bases. Germline values: CDR1 SQVTM, CDR2 ANQGSEA. CDR3 length equals 17 residues. J gave up 9 bases and V 3 bases, and 16 bases lay outside the gene matches. This CDR3 reads CSVDPPSGTSGASEQFF. DNA for the CDR3: TGCAGCGTTGATCCTCCCTCCGGGACTAGCGGTGCCAGTGAGCAGTTCTTC.

This chain joins TRBV29-1 and TRBJ1-1; D unclear. CDR1 and CDR2 from the germline V gene are SQVTM and ANQGSEA. This CDR3 has 13 residues. Trimming shortened V by 2 bases and J by 12 bases, and 19 bases separated the two germline ends. The CDR3 protein is CSVEQELGSVTFF. The CDR3 coding sequence is TGCAGCGTTGAACAGGAATTAGGGTCCGTTACTTTCTTT.

The V gene is TRBV7-8, the J gene TRBJ2-5, with 8 bases aligning to TRBD1. The CDR3 is 16 amino acids. V lost 5 bases, J lost 4 bases, and 12 bases stayed unmatched. In germline, CDR1 is SGHVS, CDR2 FQNEAQ. CDR3 sequence reads: CASSPPGQAFRETQYF. DNA for the CDR3: TGTGCCAGCAGCCCGCCGGGACAGGCGTTTCGAGAGACCCAGTACTTC.

V is TRBV2 and J is TRBJ2-1; D gene ambiguous. The V end was cut by 6 bases, the J end by 11 bases, with 14 bases between. In germline, CDR1 is SNHLY, CDR2 FYNNEI. The CDR3 runs to 12 residues. The CDR3, as DNA: TGTGCCAGCAGCCAGGATGGAGCTCAGCAGTTCTTC. It specifies CASSQDGAQQFF.

The rearrangement joins TRBV7-9 to TRBJ2-5, with TRBD2 identical over 10 bases. J lost 7 bases, V lost 0 bases, and 2 bases had no gene match. The CDR3 consists of 14 residues. CDR1 is SEHNR, CDR2 FQNEAQ, per germline (reference sequence). The CDR3 reads CASSLALAGTTQYF. The CDR3 DNA follows: TGTGCCAGCAGCTTAGCACTAGCGGGAACGACCCAGTACTTC.

V is TRBV6-5 and J is TRBJ2-1; TRBD2 agrees at 7 bases. Germline V lookup: CDR1 MNHEY, CDR2 SVGAGI. CDR3 size: 15 residues. V gave up 6 bases and J gave up 3 bases; unmatched junction bases: 8. CDR3 coding DNA: TGTGCCAGCAGCCTGACTAGCCTTAACTACAATGAGCAGTTCTTC. Protein sequence: CASSLTSLNYNEQFF.

This sequence joins TRBV7-3 and TRBJ2-5; possibly TRBD1 for D (5 bases). CDR1 and CDR2 (germline): SGHTA, FQGTGA. V was cut by 4 bases and J by 5 bases, with 11 bases left in between. The CDR3 has 13 residues. The DNA for the CDR3 is TGTGCCAGCAGCTCCGGACATACGGAGACCCAGTACTTC. This encodes CASSSGHTETQYF.

At least ten counts were recorded for this clone. The chain is built from TRBV5-1 and TRBJ2-1; 11 positions match TRBD2. CDR1 is SGHRS, CDR2 YFSETQ, per germline. V trimming: 3 bases; J trimming: 4 bases; junction bases outside the gene matches: 9. The CDR3 extends over 17 amino acids. CDR3 in amino acids: CASSWPGLAEKYNEQFF. CDR3 coding DNA: TGCGCCAGCAGCTGGCCGGGACTAGCGGAGAAGTACAATGAGCAGTTCTTC.

This clone was seen a single time. The CDR3 is CSVGAADTEAFF. In DNA, the CDR3 is TGCAGCGTTGGAGCAGCGGACACTGAAGCTTTCTTT. J is TRBJ1-1 and V is TRBV29-1; no clear D gene. CDR1 is SQVTM and CDR2 is ANQGSEA in the germline V gene. Trimming pared 4 bases from V and 3 bases from J, leaving 9 bases between. The CDR3 has 12 residues. Full variable domain (missing parts from reference TRBV29-1 and TRBJ1-1): SAVISQKPSRDICQRGTSLTIQCQVDSQVTMMFWYRQQPGQSLTLIATANQGSEATYESGFVIDKFPISRPNLTFSTLTVSNMSPEDSSIYLCSVGAADTEAFFGQGTRLTVV.

The sample holds many counts of this clone. This rearrangement joins TRBV14 to TRBJ2-1; the D is unclear. From germline, CDR1 is SGHDN and CDR2 FVKESK. Trimming cost V 2 bases and J 3 bases, with 11 bases left between them. This CDR3 region has 15 residues. The CDR3 DNA follows: TGTGCCAGCAGCCAATCTTCGACTGACTACAATGAGCAGTTCTTC. Its protein is CASSQSSTDYNEQFF.

This clone was detected only a few times. The chain links TRBV7-9 to TRBJ2-2; 10 nucleotides agree with TRBD2. The germline V gene has CDR1 SEHNR and CDR2 FQNEAQ (reference sequence). Germline trimming cut 8 bases from V and 7 bases from J; bases unmatched to any gene: 16. CDR3 size: 17 residues. The CDR3 DNA reads TGTGCCAGCTCCGTACGTGGGCTAGCGGGAGTTAGCGGGGAGCTGTTTTTT. Its protein product is CASSVRGLAGVSGELFF.